This is a list of T cell receptor beta chains from one sample in a study of T cell responses to AZD1222 COVID-19 vaccine. TCRdb's copy holds only in-frame clones and misses some; the assay was immunoSEQ multiplex PCR. Among some 150,000 clones, about 87% were seen once, and the ten largest hold roughly 2%. This sample comprised peripheral blood, obtained on day 0 of AZD1222 vaccination. These receptors were taken from an adult in good health. The CDR3 runs from the conserved cysteine through the conserved F or W. Fields, in order: D gene, V gene, J gene, clone size, CDR3 DNA, CDR3 protein. A D gene is named only where the DNA matches it firmly. Clone size, where shown, is once, few, many, or a class for clones that have expanded.

NA	TRBV29-1	TRBJ1-2	NA	TGCAGCGTTGAAGATCAGGGTACCTATGGCTACACCTTC	CSVEDQGTYGYTF
NA	TRBV7-8	TRBJ2-7	NA	TGTGCCACCTCACGGGGCCTAGCTTACGAGCAGTACTTC	CATSRGLAYEQYF
NA	TRBV11-3	TRBJ1-1	NA	TGTGCCAGCAGTCCCGACTGGGGCGATGAAGCTTTCTTT	CASSPDWGDEAFF
NA	TRBV28	TRBJ1-2	NA	TGTGCCAGCAGTTTGTTTCCGGACAGTTCCGGCGGCTACACCTTC	CASSLFPDSSGGYTF
NA	TRBV14	TRBJ2-1	NA	TGTGCCAGCAGCCATGGTGGGGAGCAGTTCTTC	CASSHGGEQFF
TRBD1	TRBV28	TRBJ1-6	NA	TGTGCCAGCAGGACCCCGGGACAGGGGGCTCCCCTCCACTTT	CASRTPGQGAPLHF
NA	TRBV7-9	TRBJ1-4	NA	TGTGCCAGCAGCCACCGTGGGGACGGAAGCAATGAAAAACTGTTTTTT	CASSHRGDGSNEKLFF
TRBD2	TRBV30	TRBJ2-1	NA	TGTGCCTGGGAGCGGGAGGGCCACAATGAGCAGTTCTTC	CAWEREGHNEQFF
NA	TRBV11-2	TRBJ1-1	NA	TGTGCCAGCAGCATAGAACAGAGGAAAGCTTTCTTT	CASSIEQRKAFF
NA	TRBV28	TRBJ2-1	NA	TGTGCCAGCAGGTTACCGAAACAGGTATCGGCCGTGGGTGAGCAGTTCTTC	CASRLPKQVSAVGEQFF
TRBD1	TRBV6-6	TRBJ2-7	few	TGTGCCAGCAGTTACTCCGGGACAGGGGGCTACGAGCAGTACTTC	CASSYSGTGGYEQYF
NA	TRBV13	TRBJ2-3	once	TGTGCCAGCAGCTTAGGTTCGGATACGCAGTATTTT	CASSLGSDTQYF
NA	TRBV5-1	TRBJ2-2	NA	TGCGCCAGCAGCTTGGTGGGGCCCGGGGAGCTGTTTTTT	CASSLVGPGELFF
NA	TRBV19	TRBJ1-1	NA	TGTGCCACAGCCCGCGGGGGGTCTGAAGCTTTCTTT	CATARGGSEAFF
TRBD1	TRBV4-1	TRBJ1-3	NA	TGCGCCAGCAGCACAACCGGGACAGACATTGGAAACACCATATATTTT	CASSTTGTDIGNTIYF
NA	TRBV27	TRBJ2-3	NA	TGTGCCAGCATGGGGGCCGGCACAGATACGCAGTATTTT	CASMGAGTDTQYF
NA	TRBV9	TRBJ1-3	NA	TGTGCCAGCAGCCCCTGGGGGGGCGTCTGGGTCAACACCATATATTTT	CASSPWGGVWVNTIYF
NA	TRBV20-1	TRBJ2-7	NA	TGCAGTGCTAGTGGTCTGGAGGTTTCAAGGGAGCAGTACTTC	CSASGLEVSREQYF
NA	TRBV20-1	TRBJ2-5	NA	TGCAGTGCTAGGGCCCAAGGGACCCAGTACTTC	CSARAQGTQYF
TRBD1	TRBV30	TRBJ1-6	NA	TGTGCCTGGAGCTTTGGTTTACAGGGGATGAATTCACCCCTCCACTTT	CAWSFGLQGMNSPLHF
NA	TRBV7-8	TRBJ1-2	NA	TGTGCCAGCAGCCCACGGTTCGGGTTGGGCTACACCTTC	CASSPRFGLGYTF
TRBD1	TRBV28	TRBJ1-3	NA	TGTGCCAGCACCGGACAGCTTATCAGGGGGGGAAACACCATATATTTT	CASTGQLIRGGNTIYF
TRBD1	TRBV4-2	TRBJ1-3	few	TGTGCCAGCAGCCGAACCCTTCGTACAGGGGGTCCAAACACCATATATTTT	CASSRTLRTGGPNTIYF
NA	TRBV27	TRBJ2-5	NA	TGTGCCAGCAGTTTTCAGGGGTTAGCGGACAGGAGGACGGAGACCCAGTACTTC	CASSFQGLADRRTETQYF
NA	TRBV29-1	TRBJ1-2	once	TGCAGCGTCCCCAGGGGCTTTGGCTACACCTTC	CSVPRGFGYTF
NA	TRBV6-6	TRBJ1-3	NA	TGTGCCAGCAGTTACCAGGGCTCCTCTGGAAACACCATATATTTT	CASSYQGSSGNTIYF
TRBD1	TRBV5-1	TRBJ2-7	NA	TGCGCCAGCAGCTTGAACCGGGACAGAGAGCAGTACTTC	CASSLNRDREQYF
NA	TRBV27	TRBJ1-5	NA	TGTGCCAGCTGGTCCTCCGGCAGGACCCAGCCCCAGCATTTT	CASWSSGRTQPQHF
TRBD1	TRBV11-1	TRBJ1-1	NA	TGTGCCAGCAGCCTACCAACAGGGGCCACTGAAGCTTTCTTT	CASSLPTGATEAFF
NA	TRBV9	TRBJ1-1	once	TGTGCCAGCAGCGCCCGCCCGGGGGGCACTGAAGCTTTCTTT	CASSARPGGTEAFF
NA	TRBV5-8	TRBJ1-6	NA	TGTGCCAGCAGCTTGGGGGCCAGGAGGACGCATTCACCCCTCCACTTT	CASSLGARRTHSPLHF
NA	TRBV7-2	TRBJ2-3	NA	TGTGCCAGCAGCTTAATAGGAGGCGGCACAGATACGCAGTATTTT	CASSLIGGGTDTQYF
NA	TRBV11-2	TRBJ1-1	NA	TGTGCCAGCAGCTTAGTGCCGGGGGCGAGGACTGAAGCTTTCTTT	CASSLVPGARTEAFF
NA	TRBV1	TRBJ1-2	NA	TGCACCAGCAGCCAAGAAGGGCACTATGGCTACACCTTC	CTSSQEGHYGYTF
TRBD2	TRBV2	TRBJ2-3	NA	TGTGCCACCGGACTAGCACAGGATACGCAGTATTTT	CATGLAQDTQYF
NA	TRBV7-8	TRBJ1-5	NA	TGTGCCAGCAGCCGGACGTCGGGGAATCAGCCCCAGCATTTT	CASSRTSGNQPQHF
NA	TRBV28	TRBJ2-7	few	TGTGCCAGCAGGGGGGAAGCTTCCTACGAGCAGTACTTC	CASRGEASYEQYF
TRBD2	TRBV28	TRBJ2-7	NA	TGTGCCAGCAGACGACGGCGGGAGGGCGGGGCCTACGAGCAGTACTTC	CASRRRREGGAYEQYF
NA	TRBV5-1	TRBJ2-7	once	TGCGCCAGCAGCTTGAAGGGCGTCTACGAGCAGTACTTC	CASSLKGVYEQYF
TRBD2	TRBV11-3	TRBJ2-5	once	TGTGCCAGCAGCTTAAGTGGGACTAGCAAGGAGACCCAGTACTTC	CASSLSGTSKETQYF
NA	TRBV3-1/TRBV3-2	TRBJ2-7	NA	TGTGCCAGTTCAGGGTTAGGGCGCCGATATTATGGGCAGTACTTC	CASSGLGRRYYGQYF
TRBD1	TRBV5-8	TRBJ1-4	NA	TGTGCCAGCAGCCCGGGACAGGGCGTCGAAAAACTGTTTTTT	CASSPGQGVEKLFF
NA	TRBV27	TRBJ1-1	NA	TGTGCCAGCGCGGAAAGGACTCCCCTTAGGGCTTTCTTT	CASAERTPLRAFF
NA	TRBV15	TRBJ1-1	NA	TGTGCCACCAGCAGAGTAAGCGGCAGGGGAAACACTGAAGCTTTCTTT	CATSRVSGRGNTEAFF
NA	TRBV19	TRBJ1-1	NA	TGTGCCACCCCCGGGGCCGTTCGGGGGGGGGACACTGAAGCTTTCTTT	CATPGAVRGGDTEAFF
TRBD1	TRBV11-3	TRBJ2-5	NA	TGTGCCAGCAGCTCCCCGACAGGGGGCGTCGGTCAAGAGACCCAGTACTTC	CASSSPTGGVGQETQYF
NA	TRBV7-9	TRBJ2-2	once	TGTGCCAGCAGCTGGTCCGAGGGGGAGCTGTTTTTT	CASSWSEGELFF
NA	TRBV24-1	TRBJ1-2	once	TGTGCCACCAGTCAGGGCGATGGCTACACCTTC	CATSQGDGYTF
NA	TRBV7-2	TRBJ2-2	NA	TGTGCCAGCAGCTTAGCTCTAGGGGACACCGGGGAGCTGTTTTTT	CASSLALGDTGELFF
TRBD1	TRBV5-1	TRBJ1-1	NA	TGCGCCAGCAGCCCGCAGGACAGGTTGAACACTGAAGCTTTCTTT	CASSPQDRLNTEAFF
NA	TRBV2	TRBJ1-5	NA	TGTGCCAGCAGAGACAGGATAAATCAGCCCCAGCATTTT	CASRDRINQPQHF
NA	TRBV3-1/TRBV3-2	TRBJ1-4	NA	TGTGCCAGCAGCCAAGATTGGGGGTCGTTTGAAAAACTGTTTTTT	CASSQDWGSFEKLFF
NA	TRBV11-2	TRBJ2-2	few	TGTGCCAGCAGCTTAGGGCGGACGAACACCGGGGAGCTGTTTTTT	CASSLGRTNTGELFF
NA	TRBV27	TRBJ2-5	NA	TGTGCCAGCAGATCGGACGGCGTAAAAGAGACCCAGTACTTC	CASRSDGVKETQYF
NA	TRBV24-1	TRBJ2-3	NA	TGTGCCACCAGTGATCGGGGCCCTAGCACAGATACGCAGTATTTT	CATSDRGPSTDTQYF
NA	TRBV14	TRBJ2-7	NA	TGTGCCAGCAGCCTGTTCGCCGAGCAGTACTTC	CASSLFAEQYF
NA	TRBV19	TRBJ1-2	NA	TGTGCCAGTAGGAGAGGGCCGTTAAACTATGGCTACACCTTC	CASRRGPLNYGYTF
NA	TRBV6-1	TRBJ2-7	NA	TGTGCCAGCAGTGAGGGCCCGAGCTCCTACGAGCAGTACTTC	CASSEGPSSYEQYF
NA	TRBV9	TRBJ1-3	few	TGTGCCAGCACATCAATCTGGGTTCGTGGAAACACCATATATTTT	CASTSIWVRGNTIYF
NA	TRBV18	TRBJ1-1	NA	TGTGCCAGCTCACCCCCGTTGCAGGGCCCGGCGAACACTGAAGCTTTCTTT	CASSPPLQGPANTEAFF